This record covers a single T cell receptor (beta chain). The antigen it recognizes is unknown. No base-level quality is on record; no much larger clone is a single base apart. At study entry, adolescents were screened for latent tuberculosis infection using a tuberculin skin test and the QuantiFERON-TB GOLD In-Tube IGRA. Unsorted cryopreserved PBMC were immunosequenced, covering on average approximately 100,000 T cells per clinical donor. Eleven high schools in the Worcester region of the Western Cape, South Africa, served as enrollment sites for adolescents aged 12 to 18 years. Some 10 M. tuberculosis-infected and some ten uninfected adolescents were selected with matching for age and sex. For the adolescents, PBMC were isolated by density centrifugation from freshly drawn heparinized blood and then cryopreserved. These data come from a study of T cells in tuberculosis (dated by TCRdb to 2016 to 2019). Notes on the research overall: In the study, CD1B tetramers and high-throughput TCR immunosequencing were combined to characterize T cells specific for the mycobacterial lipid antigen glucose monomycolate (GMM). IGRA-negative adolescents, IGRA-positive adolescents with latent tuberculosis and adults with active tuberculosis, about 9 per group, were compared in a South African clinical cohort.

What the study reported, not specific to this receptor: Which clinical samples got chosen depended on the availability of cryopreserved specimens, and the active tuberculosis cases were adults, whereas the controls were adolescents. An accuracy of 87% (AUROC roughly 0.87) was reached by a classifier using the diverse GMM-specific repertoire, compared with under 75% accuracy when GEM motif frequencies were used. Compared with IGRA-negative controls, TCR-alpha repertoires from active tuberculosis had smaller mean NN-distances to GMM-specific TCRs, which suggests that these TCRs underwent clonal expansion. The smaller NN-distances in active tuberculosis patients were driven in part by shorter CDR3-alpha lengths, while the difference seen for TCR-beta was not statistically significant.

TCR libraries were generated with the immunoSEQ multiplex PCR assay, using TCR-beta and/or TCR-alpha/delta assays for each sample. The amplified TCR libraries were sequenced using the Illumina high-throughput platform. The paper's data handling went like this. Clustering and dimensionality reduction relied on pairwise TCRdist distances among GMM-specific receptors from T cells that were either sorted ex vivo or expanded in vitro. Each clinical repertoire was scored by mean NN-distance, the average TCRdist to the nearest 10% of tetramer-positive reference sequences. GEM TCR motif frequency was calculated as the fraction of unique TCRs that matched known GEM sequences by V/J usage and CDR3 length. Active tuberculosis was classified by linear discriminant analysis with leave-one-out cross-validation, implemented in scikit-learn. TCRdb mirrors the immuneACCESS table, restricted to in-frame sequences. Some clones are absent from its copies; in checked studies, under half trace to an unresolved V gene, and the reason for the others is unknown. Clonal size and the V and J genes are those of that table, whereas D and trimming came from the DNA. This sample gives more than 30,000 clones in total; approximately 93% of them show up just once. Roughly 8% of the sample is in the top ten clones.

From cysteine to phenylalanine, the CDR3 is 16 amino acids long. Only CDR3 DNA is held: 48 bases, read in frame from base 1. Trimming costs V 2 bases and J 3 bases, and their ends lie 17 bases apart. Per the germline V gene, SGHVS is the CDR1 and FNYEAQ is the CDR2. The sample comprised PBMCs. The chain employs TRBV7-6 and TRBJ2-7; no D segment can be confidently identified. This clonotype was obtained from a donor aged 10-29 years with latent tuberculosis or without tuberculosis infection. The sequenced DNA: TGTGCCAGCAGCTTAACATACGGCGGAACTGACTACGAGCAGTACTTC. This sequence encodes CASSLTYGGTDYEQYF.